This is a list of T cell receptor beta chains from one sample in a study of OX40 agonist ivuxolimab in advanced cancers. Method: immunoSEQ multiplex PCR; TCRdb's copy keeps in-frame clones and lacks some. Counted here are 50,000 to 65,000 clones, approximately 88% occurring once; the ten biggest clones make up roughly 3%. The sequencing here drew on CD4+ or CD8+ T cells sorted from blood, taken in a trial of the OX40 agonist ivuxolimab. Receptors were obtained from an adult with an advanced solid tumor such as melanoma, head and neck, liver or kidney cancer. Both conserved end residues are part of each CDR3. Each record gives: J gene, clone size, V gene, CDR3 protein. Rows may omit the clone size; those that give it use once, few, many or a size class.

J gene: TRBJ2-7
clone size: .
V gene: TRBV28
CDR3 protein: CASSTGPPNYEQYF

J gene: TRBJ2-1
clone size: once
V gene: TRBV14
CDR3 protein: CASSQASKSSYNEQFF

J gene: TRBJ2-2
clone size: .
V gene: TRBV6-1
CDR3 protein: CASRDSNTGELFF

J gene: TRBJ1-2
clone size: .
V gene: TRBV19
CDR3 protein: CASSIDIYYGYTF

J gene: TRBJ1-3
clone size: .
V gene: TRBV4-2
CDR3 protein: CASSQETGPGNTIYF

J gene: TRBJ2-3
clone size: .
V gene: TRBV9
CDR3 protein: CASSVLAGGTGNTDTQYF

J gene: TRBJ2-7
clone size: .
V gene: TRBV7-9
CDR3 protein: CASSYGTVDGEQYF

J gene: TRBJ1-6
clone size: .
V gene: TRBV27
CDR3 protein: CASSYSTRTIYSLHF

J gene: TRBJ1-5
clone size: .
V gene: TRBV7-9
CDR3 protein: CASSLTGGASNQPQHF

J gene: TRBJ2-1
clone size: .
V gene: TRBV4-1
CDR3 protein: CASSQSLAGVIYNEQFF

J gene: TRBJ1-2
clone size: .
V gene: TRBV10-2
CDR3 protein: CASSERDYGYTF

J gene: TRBJ2-2
clone size: .
V gene: TRBV10-3
CDR3 protein: CAIRKQREGTGELFF

J gene: TRBJ2-2
clone size: once
V gene: TRBV19
CDR3 protein: CASSSQVTGELFF

J gene: TRBJ2-5
clone size: .
V gene: TRBV7-7
CDR3 protein: CASSLGGTGKETQYF

J gene: TRBJ2-6
clone size: .
V gene: TRBV11-2
CDR3 protein: CASSQTGGPPRLLTF

J gene: TRBJ1-4
clone size: .
V gene: TRBV6-5
CDR3 protein: CASSYGGSNEKLFF

J gene: .
clone size: .
V gene: TRBV6-1
CDR3 protein: CASISGTSSAYEQYF

J gene: TRBJ1-2
clone size: .
V gene: TRBV5-4
CDR3 protein: CASSSSAGAYGYTF

J gene: TRBJ1-2
clone size: .
V gene: TRBV19
CDR3 protein: CASRKAGGDYGYTF

J gene: TRBJ1-4
clone size: .
V gene: TRBV5-1
CDR3 protein: CASSLPGQLGEKLFF

J gene: TRBJ2-7
clone size: once
V gene: TRBV7-3
CDR3 protein: CASSPGLAGAYEQYF

J gene: TRBJ1-4
clone size: .
V gene: TRBV27
CDR3 protein: CASSPGQGFYEKLFF

J gene: TRBJ2-1
clone size: .
V gene: TRBV7-9
CDR3 protein: CASSLSGTYYNEQFF

J gene: TRBJ1-5
clone size: once
V gene: TRBV6-1
CDR3 protein: CASSESVNQPQHF

J gene: TRBJ1-5
clone size: .
V gene: TRBV5-8
CDR3 protein: CASSPLGGSYQPQHF

J gene: TRBJ1-5
clone size: .
V gene: TRBV28
CDR3 protein: CASSLDRWGHYSNQPQHF

J gene: TRBJ2-3
clone size: .
V gene: TRBV5-4
CDR3 protein: CASSLGVSTDTQYF